This is a list of T cell receptor beta chains from one sample in a study of beta chain features in type 1 diabetes. TCRdb's copy holds only in-frame clones and misses some; the assay was immunoSEQ multiplex PCR. The sample lists more than 250,000 clones, about a fifth occurring once. What was sequenced was naive CD4+ T cells from blood. The receptors come from a woman between 40 and 50 years old with type 1 diabetes. CDR3s include the opening cysteine and the closing phenylalanine or tryptophan. Each record gives: J gene, clone size, D gene, V gene, CDR3 DNA, CDR3 protein. The D gene is left open where the match is weak. Some rows have no size entry. The others give once, few or many, or a class for an expanded clone.

>TRBJ2-1|.|.|TRBV19
TGTGCCAGTAGTGGATCCGGTGGGGCCTCCTACAATGAGCAGTTCTTC
CASSGSGGASYNEQFF
>TRBJ1-2|.|.|TRBV7-2
TGTGCCAGCAGCCAGACAGGTGGCCAGGGCTACACCTTC
CASSQTGGQGYTF
>TRBJ2-1|.|TRBD1|TRBV9
TGTGCCAGCAGCGTCCGACAGGGGTACAATGAGCAGTTCTTC
CASSVRQGYNEQFF
>TRBJ2-7|few|.|TRBV7-3
TGTGCCAGCAGCCGGGGTTCTTGGAACGAGCAGTACTTC
CASSRGSWNEQYF
>TRBJ2-1|few|.|TRBV4-3
TGCGCCAGCAGCCAAGATCCCGGGGGAGTGGACAATGAGCAGTTCTTC
CASSQDPGGVDNEQFF
>TRBJ1-5|few|TRBD1|TRBV6-5
TGTGCCAGCAGCGGACAGGGAGCCAATCAGCCCCAGCATTTT
CASSGQGANQPQHF
>TRBJ1-5|.|TRBD1|TRBV6-5
TGTGCCAGCAGTCCGGGACAGGCAAGCAATCAGCCCCAGCATTTT
CASSPGQASNQPQHF
>TRBJ2-3|few|TRBD2|TRBV30
TGTGCCTGGAGTGTACAGCGGGAGACGCAGTATTTT
CAWSVQRETQYF
>TRBJ2-3|few|TRBD1|TRBV7-9
TGTGCCAGCAGCCACGGACAGGGACGGGGAGATACGCAGTATTTT
CASSHGQGRGDTQYF
>TRBJ1-4|few|.|TRBV5-4
TGTGCCAGCAGCTCGGACAGTCAGGGGGAAAAACTGTTTTTT
CASSSDSQGEKLFF
>TRBJ1-2|.|TRBD1|TRBV9
TGTGCCAGCAGCCCTTCGGACAGGGGCTATGGCTACACCTTC
CASSPSDRGYGYTF
>TRBJ1-2|.|TRBD1|TRBV18
TGTGCCAGCTCACCGAGGGACAGCGGTAACTATGGCTACACCTTC
CASSPRDSGNYGYTF
>TRBJ1-1|few|.|TRBV25-1
TGTGCCAGCATAAAGGGAGAGGGGAACACTGAAGCTTTCTTT
CASIKGEGNTEAFF
>TRBJ2-7|.|.|TRBV9
TGTGCCAGCAGCGTAGGCCCTCCGACAGAGGCCTACGAGCAGTACTTC
CASSVGPPTEAYEQYF
>TRBJ2-7|.|.|TRBV27
TGTGCCAGCGGGGCAGGGTTTAACGAGCAGTACTTC
CASGAGFNEQYF
>TRBJ2-1|.|TRBD2|TRBV9
TGTGCCAGCTCGCGCCCGGGAGGGCCTTATGAGCAGTTCTTC
CASSRPGGPYEQFF
>TRBJ2-1|few|.|TRBV10-3
TGTGCCATCAGTGACAGGGGAAATGAGCAGTTCTTC
CAISDRGNEQFF
>TRBJ1-1|few|.|TRBV18
TGTGCCAGCTCACCGACAGCGAACACTGAAGCTTTCTTT
CASSPTANTEAFF
>TRBJ2-5|.|.|TRBV4-1
TGCGCCAGCAGCCGTCTAGCGAGGGAGGAGACCCAGTACTTC
CASSRLAREETQYF
>TRBJ2-1|few|TRBD1|TRBV5-1
TGCGCCAGCACGGGACAGGGCTATGAGCAGTTCTTC
CASTGQGYEQFF
>TRBJ2-2|few|TRBD1|TRBV29-1
TGCAGCGTTTCCCGACAGGGAGACACCGGGGAGCTGTTTTTT
CSVSRQGDTGELFF
>TRBJ2-1|.|.|TRBV6-5
TGTGCCAGCCGCAGGGGCAATGAGCAGTTCTTC
CASRRGNEQFF
>TRBJ2-2|few|TRBD1|TRBV9
TGTGCCAGCAGCACAATGACAGGGGCCGGGGAGCTGTTTTTT
CASSTMTGAGELFF
>TRBJ2-7|few|TRBD1|TRBV28
TGTGCCAGCAACCTTCCGGGACAGGGATACGAGCAGTACTTC
CASNLPGQGYEQYF
>TRBJ2-7|.|.|TRBV6-6
TGTGCCAGCCGGAGGGCGCTTCAAGCCTACGAGCAGTACTTC
CASRRALQAYEQYF
>TRBJ1-1|.|.|TRBV29-1
TGCAGCGCGAGACAGGAGATCACTGAAGCTTTCTTT
CSARQEITEAFF
>TRBJ1-5|.|.|TRBV7-2
TGTGCCAGCAGCTTAGACAGGGCCCAGCCCCAGCATTTT
CASSLDRAQPQHF
>TRBJ1-3|.|.|TRBV5-4
TGTGCCAGCAGCCGACCGGGAAGCTCTGGAAACACCATATATTTT
CASSRPGSSGNTIYF
>TRBJ2-1|few|TRBD2|TRBV27
TGTGCCAGCAGTTTTCCGGGACTAGCGGGAAGTGAGCAGTTCTTC
CASSFPGLAGSEQFF